The rows below give T cell receptor beta chains drawn from one sample of a study of blood T cell repertoires in COVID-19. Method: immunoSEQ multiplex PCR; TCRdb's copy keeps in-frame clones and lacks some. The sample has tens of thousands of clones, roughly 88% seen once. Specimen: peripheral blood. These receptors originate from an older woman with COVID-19, enrolled during active disease. Both conserved end residues are part of each CDR3. A D gene is named only where the DNA matches it firmly. Part of the rows lack a size; the others show once, few, many or a class for expanded clones.

TRBV28	TRBJ2-1	TRBD2	-	CASSWGRGAKSYNEQFF	TGTGCCAGCAGTTGGGGGAGGGGAGCGAAGTCCTACAATGAGCAGTTCTTC
TRBV6-5	TRBJ1-2	-	-	CASIPLGRTEEGYTF	TGTGCCAGCATCCCCCTAGGGCGGACAGAGGAAGGCTACACCTTC
TRBV3-1/TRBV3-2	TRBJ2-2	-	-	CASSQTGLPTGELFF	TGTGCCAGCAGCCAAACGGGACTTCCCACCGGGGAGCTGTTTTTT
TRBV30	TRBJ2-3	-	-	CAWSDIPDTSTDTQYF	TGTGCCTGGAGTGACATACCCGACACCTCCACAGATACGCAGTATTTT
TRBV19	TRBJ2-5	-	-	CASSLQEDRTQYF	TGTGCCAGTAGTCTCCAAGAAGATAGGACCCAGTACTTC
TRBV6-5	TRBJ2-3	TRBD2	-	CASSYFAGGSDTQYF	TGTGCCAGCAGTTACTTTGCGGGAGGATCCGATACGCAGTATTTT
TRBV12-3/TRBV12-4	TRBJ1-1	-	-	CASSLRVNTEAFF	TGTGCCAGCAGTTTGAGGGTGAACACTGAAGCTTTCTTT
TRBV21-1	TRBJ2-7	-	-	CASSPPGQPTYEQYF	TGTGCCAGCAGCCCCCCGGGACAGCCCACCTACGAGCAGTACTTC
TRBV5-5	TRBJ1-4	-	-	CASRNQVSASNEKLFF	TGTGCCAGCAGAAACCAGGTCTCGGCTTCTAATGAAAAACTGTTTTTT
TRBV10-3	TRBJ2-1	-	-	CAISRGDKTYNEQFF	TGTGCCATCAGCAGAGGGGACAAAACCTACAATGAGCAGTTCTTC
TRBV5-1	TRBJ2-7	TRBD1	few	CASSSPGTDYEQYF	TGCGCCAGCAGCTCTCCCGGGACAGATTACGAGCAGTACTTC
TRBV27	TRBJ2-1	TRBD2	-	CASSSRAGGYEQFF	TGTGCCAGCAGTTCCCGAGCGGGAGGTTATGAGCAGTTCTTC
TRBV11-2	TRBJ2-5	-	-	CASSLDLEQETQYF	TGTGCCAGCAGCTTAGACTTGGAGCAAGAGACCCAGTACTTC
TRBV18	TRBJ1-2	-	-	CASSPTPEPGGYTF	TGTGCCAGCTCACCAACCCCTGAGCCGGGTGGCTACACCTTC
TRBV15	TRBJ2-2	-	few	CATRGTWKRNTGELFF	TGTGCCACCAGGGGGACATGGAAACGGAACACCGGGGAGCTGTTTTTT
TRBV4-1	TRBJ2-2	TRBD2	once	CASSHLLAGGRTGELFF	TGCGCCAGCAGCCACTTACTAGCGGGGGGGCGGACCGGGGAGCTGTTTTTT
TRBV6-5	TRBJ2-6	-	-	CASRPRSSGANVLTF	TGTGCCAGCAGGCCGAGGAGCTCTGGGGCCAACGTCCTGACTTTC
TRBV5-6	TRBJ2-7	TRBD1	-	CASSPRDRGRRREQYF	TGTGCCAGCAGCCCTCGGGACAGGGGGCGAAGGAGAGAGCAGTACTTC
TRBV6-2/TRBV6-3	TRBJ2-1	-	-	CASSATGEQFF	TGTGCCAGCAGTGCTACAGGAGAGCAGTTCTTC
TRBV4-1	TRBJ1-5	-	-	CASSQALLGQLNQPQHF	TGCGCCAGCAGCCAAGCCCTTTTGGGACAACTCAATCAGCCCCAGCATTTT
TRBV11-2	TRBJ2-1	TRBD2	-	CASSHSGGLYNEQFF	TGTGCCAGCAGCCATAGCGGGGGGCTTTACAATGAGCAGTTCTTC
TRBV19	TRBJ2-6	-	-	CASRRRGGANVLTF	TGTGCCAGTAGACGGCGCGGTGGGGCCAACGTCCTGACTTTC
TRBV18	TRBJ1-1	TRBD1	-	CASSPLTGGDTEAFF	TGTGCCAGCTCACCGCTGACAGGGGGGGACACTGAAGCTTTCTTT
TRBV29-1	TRBJ2-2	-	-	CSVPFDTGELFF	TGCAGCGTTCCTTTCGACACCGGGGAGCTGTTTTTT
TRBV20-1	TRBJ2-7	-	once	CSAPIYEQYF	TGCAGTGCCCCTATCTACGAGCAGTACTTC
TRBV27	TRBJ2-7	TRBD2	-	CASSLSRGRTSGKVEEQYF	TGTGCCAGCAGTTTATCGCGGGGGAGGACTAGCGGGAAGGTGGAGGAGCAGTACTTC
TRBV28	TRBJ2-1	TRBD2	few	CASSPSSGRTFEQFF	TGTGCCAGCAGTCCATCTAGCGGGAGAACCTTTGAGCAGTTCTTC
TRBV9	TRBJ2-2	-	once	CASSVDVVSATGELFF	TGTGCCAGCAGCGTAGATGTCGTTAGCGCCACCGGGGAGCTGTTTTTT
TRBV19	TRBJ2-7	TRBD1	-	CASSIATGALEQYF	TGTGCCAGTAGTATAGCAACAGGGGCCCTCGAGCAGTACTTC
TRBV28	TRBJ2-2	TRBD2	once	CASSSPGTTYNTGELFF	TGTGCCAGCAGTTCCCCCGGGACTACCTATAACACCGGGGAGCTGTTTTTT
TRBV18	TRBJ1-2	-	-	CASSELPAGGYTF	TGTGCCAGCTCTGAACTCCCGGCGGGTGGCTACACCTTC
TRBV5-4	TRBJ2-2	TRBD1	-	CASSASPGGATGELFF	TGTGCCAGCAGCGCGAGCCCAGGGGGTGCAACCGGGGAGCTGTTTTTT
TRBV9	TRBJ1-6	TRBD1	-	CASSGQGGNSPLHF	TGTGCCAGCAGCGGACAGGGCGGGAATTCACCCCTCCACTTT
TRBV28	TRBJ2-2	TRBD1	-	CASASEDRATGELFF	TGTGCCAGCGCTTCTGAGGACAGGGCCACCGGGGAGCTGTTTTTT
TRBV10-3	TRBJ1-1	-	-	CAIRQGAVNTEAFF	TGTGCCATCCGCCAGGGTGCTGTGAACACTGAAGCTTTCTTT
TRBV29-1	TRBJ1-5	TRBD1	-	CSVRQGDNQPQHF	TGCAGCGTACGACAGGGTGACAATCAGCCCCAGCATTTT
TRBV5-1	TRBJ2-7	TRBD2	-	CASSLWASGSGSYEQYF	TGCGCCAGCAGCTTGTGGGCTAGCGGGAGCGGTTCCTACGAGCAGTACTTC
TRBV19	TRBJ2-5	TRBD1	once	CASSWTGPEETQYF	TGTGCCAGTAGTTGGACAGGTCCTGAAGAGACCCAGTACTTC
TRBV29-1	TRBJ2-7	TRBD2	once	CSGRAGGGEQYF	TGCAGCGGGCGAGCGGGAGGGGGCGAGCAGTACTTC
TRBV6-1	TRBJ2-5	-	-	CASSEARRVSETQYF	TGTGCCAGCAGTGAAGCGCGGAGGGTATCGGAGACCCAGTACTTC
TRBV3-1/TRBV3-2	TRBJ1-2	TRBD1	-	CASTPRLQGIGYTF	TGTGCCAGCACTCCTAGACTACAGGGGATTGGCTACACCTTC
TRBV2	TRBJ2-7	TRBD1	-	CASTGGSLHEQYF	TGTGCCAGTACAGGGGGCTCACTCCACGAGCAGTACTTC
TRBV3-1/TRBV3-2	TRBJ2-5	TRBD1	few	CASPGTGSLQETQYF	TGTGCCAGTCCCGGGACAGGAAGCTTACAAGAGACCCAGTACTTC